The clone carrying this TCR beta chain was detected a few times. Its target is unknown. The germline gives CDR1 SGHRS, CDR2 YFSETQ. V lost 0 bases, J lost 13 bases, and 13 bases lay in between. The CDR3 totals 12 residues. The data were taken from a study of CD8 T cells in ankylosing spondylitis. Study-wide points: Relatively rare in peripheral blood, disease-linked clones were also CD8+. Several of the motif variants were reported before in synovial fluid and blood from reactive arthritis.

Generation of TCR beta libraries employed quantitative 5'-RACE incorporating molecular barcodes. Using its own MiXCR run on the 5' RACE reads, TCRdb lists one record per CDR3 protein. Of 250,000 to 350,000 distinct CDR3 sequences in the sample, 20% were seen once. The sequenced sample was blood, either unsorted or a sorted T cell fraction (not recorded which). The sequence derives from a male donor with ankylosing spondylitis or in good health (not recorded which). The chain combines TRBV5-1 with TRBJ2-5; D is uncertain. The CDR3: CASSLEKQARYF. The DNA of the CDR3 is TGCGCCAGCAGCTTGGAGAAGCAAGCACGGTACTTC.